The T cell receptor beta chain under discussion was sequenced for a study of T cell repertoires in cytomegalovirus infection. About the study: Public TCR beta signature analysis indicated the presence of both CMV infection and matching HLA type. Whole-study findings and limits: Predominance within the ex vivo response was attributable to HLA-C-restricted CMV-specific TCR beta clonotypes. Summed public TCR beta family frequency identified CMV carriers bearing the relevant HLA.

Trimming shortened V by 0 bases and J by 3 bases, and 12 bases separated the two germline ends. Germline CDR1 is DFQATT and CDR2 is SNEGSKA (reference sequence). The CDR3 spans 15 residues. This clonotype was observed once. Its target is not known. In TCRdb, the reads were re-called with MiXCR into one record per CDR3 protein. The table has some 680,000 distinct CDR3 sequences, 35% to 45% seen once. The chain joins TRBV20-1 to TRBJ2-1; possibly TRBD2 for D (5 bases). Sequenced material: PBMCs. The receptor's source is a human donor in good health (CMV status not recorded). Some clones in this sample may be carry-over from other donors' samples. CDR3 amino acids: CSARDLASFYNEQFF. The CDR3 nucleotides read TGCAGTGCTAGAGATTTGGCTAGCTTCTACAATGAGCAGTTCTTC.